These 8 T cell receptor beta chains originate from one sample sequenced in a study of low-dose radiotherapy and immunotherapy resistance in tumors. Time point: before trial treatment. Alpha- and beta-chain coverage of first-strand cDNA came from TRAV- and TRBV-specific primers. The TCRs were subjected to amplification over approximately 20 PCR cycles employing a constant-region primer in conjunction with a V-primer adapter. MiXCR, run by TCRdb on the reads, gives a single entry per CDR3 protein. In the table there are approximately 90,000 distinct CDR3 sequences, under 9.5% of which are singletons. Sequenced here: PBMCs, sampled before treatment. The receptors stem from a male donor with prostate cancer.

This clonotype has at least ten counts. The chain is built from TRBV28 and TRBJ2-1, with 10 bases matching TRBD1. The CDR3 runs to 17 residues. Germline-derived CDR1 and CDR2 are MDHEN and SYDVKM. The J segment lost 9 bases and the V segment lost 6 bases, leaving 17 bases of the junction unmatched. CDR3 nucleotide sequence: TGTGCCAGCAGACCGGGACAGGGGCAAATTGGAGCGGGTGAGCAGTTCTTC. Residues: CASRPGQGQIGAGEQFF.

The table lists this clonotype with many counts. The CDR3 loop reads CASSDTGPRETQYF. DNA for the CDR3: TGTGCCAGCAGTGACACAGGGCCTCGAGAGACCCAGTACTTC. The rearrangement links TRBV14 to TRBJ2-5; D perhaps matches TRBD1 (6 bases). Germline CDR1 SGHDN, CDR2 FVKESK. CDR3 size: 14 residues. Trimming shortened V by 6 bases and J by 4 bases, and 15 bases separated the two germline ends.

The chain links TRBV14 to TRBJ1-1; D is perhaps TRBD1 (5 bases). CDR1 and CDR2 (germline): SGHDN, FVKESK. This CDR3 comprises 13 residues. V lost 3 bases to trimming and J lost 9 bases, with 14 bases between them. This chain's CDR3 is CASSQPGGWQAFF. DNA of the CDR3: TGTGCCAGCAGCCAGCCTGGGGGGTGGCAAGCTTTCTTT.

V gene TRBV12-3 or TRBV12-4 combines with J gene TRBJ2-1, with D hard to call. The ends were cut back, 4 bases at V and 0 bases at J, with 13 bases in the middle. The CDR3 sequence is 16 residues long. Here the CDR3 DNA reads TGTGCCAGCAGTTCCTGGGCCCAGAGCTCCTACAATGAGCAGTTCTTC. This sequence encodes CASSSWAQSSYNEQFF.

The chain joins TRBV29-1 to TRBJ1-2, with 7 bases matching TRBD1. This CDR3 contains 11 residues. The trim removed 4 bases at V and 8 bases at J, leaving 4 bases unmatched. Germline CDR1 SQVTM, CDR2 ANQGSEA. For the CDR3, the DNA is TGCAGCGTTGTGGGACAGCGCGGCTACACCTTC. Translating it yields CSVVGQRGYTF.

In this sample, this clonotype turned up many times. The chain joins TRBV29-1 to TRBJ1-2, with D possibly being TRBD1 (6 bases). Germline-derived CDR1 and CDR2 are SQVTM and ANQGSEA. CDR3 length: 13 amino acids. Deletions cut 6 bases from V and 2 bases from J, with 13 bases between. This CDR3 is CSVPDSPNYGYTF. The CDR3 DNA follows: TGCAGCGTCCCGGACAGCCCGAACTATGGCTACACCTTC.

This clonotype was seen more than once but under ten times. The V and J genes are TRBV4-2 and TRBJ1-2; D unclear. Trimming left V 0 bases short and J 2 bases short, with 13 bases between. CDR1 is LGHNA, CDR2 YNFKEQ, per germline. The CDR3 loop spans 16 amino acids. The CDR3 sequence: CASSQDFPARNYGYTF. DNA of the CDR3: TGTGCCAGCAGCCAAGATTTCCCTGCGAGGAACTATGGCTACACCTTC.

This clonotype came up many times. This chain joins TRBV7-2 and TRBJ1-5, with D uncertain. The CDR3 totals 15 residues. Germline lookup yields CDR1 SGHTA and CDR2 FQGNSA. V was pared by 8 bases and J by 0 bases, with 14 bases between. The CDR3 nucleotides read TGTGCCAGCTTACCCACAAGGTCTAGCAATCAGCCCCAGCATTTT. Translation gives CASLPTRSSNQPQHF.